This record concerns one TCR beta chain sequence. Its antigen is not known. A junction end diverges from the germline sequence, so it may reflect a read error. The record originates from a study of response to subunit inactivated influenza vaccine. Study-level points and caveats: Seasonal influenza vaccination, on each occasion, was suggested by the authors to recruit few new T cells.

TCRdb reprocessed the RT-PCR reads via MiXCR and lists one record per CDR3 protein. The sample includes approximately 490,000 distinct CDR3 sequences, roughly 7.9% of them seen just once. The CDR3 is made up of 15 amino acids. CDR1 and CDR2 from the germline V gene are SSHAT and FNYEAQ (reference sequence). This chain joins TRBV7-7 and TRBJ2-5, with 10 bases that match TRBD2. The receptor's source is a man in his fifties or sixties who received an inactivated influenza vaccine. This sample comprised PBMCs from blood, obtained less than 30 months after vaccination. The CDR3 loop reads CASSLGLAVQETQYF. The CDR3 DNA sequence: TGTGCTAGCAGCTTAGGACTAGCGGTCCAAGAGACCCAGTACTTC. Complete variable domain (other parts from reference TRBV7-7 and TRBJ2-5): GAGVSQSPRYKVTKRGQDVTLRCDPISSHATLYWYQQALGQGPEFLTYFNYEAQPDKSGLPSDRFSAERPEGSISTLTIQRTEQRDSAMYRCASSLGLAVQETQYFGPGTRLLVL.